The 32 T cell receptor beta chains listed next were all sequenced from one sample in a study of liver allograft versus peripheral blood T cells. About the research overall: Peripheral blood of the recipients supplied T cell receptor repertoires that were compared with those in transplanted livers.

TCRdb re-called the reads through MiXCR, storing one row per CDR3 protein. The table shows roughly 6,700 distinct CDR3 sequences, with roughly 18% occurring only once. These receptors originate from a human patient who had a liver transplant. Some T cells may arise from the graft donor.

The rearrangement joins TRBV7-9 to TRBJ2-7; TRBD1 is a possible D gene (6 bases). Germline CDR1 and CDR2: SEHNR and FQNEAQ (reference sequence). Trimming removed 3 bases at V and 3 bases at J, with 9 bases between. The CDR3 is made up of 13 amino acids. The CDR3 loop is CASSFPGDYEQYF. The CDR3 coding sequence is TGTGCCAGCAGCTTCCCAGGGGACTACGAGCAGTACTTC. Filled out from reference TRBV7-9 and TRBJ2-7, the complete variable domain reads DTGVSQNPRHKITKRGQNVTFRCDPISEHNRLYWYRQTLGQGPEFLTYFQNEAQLEKSRLLSDRFSAERPKGSFSTLEIQRTEQGDSAMYLCASSFPGDYEQYFGPGTRLTVT.

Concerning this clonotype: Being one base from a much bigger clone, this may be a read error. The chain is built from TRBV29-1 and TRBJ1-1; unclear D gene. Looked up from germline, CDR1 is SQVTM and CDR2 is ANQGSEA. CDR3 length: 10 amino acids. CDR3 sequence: CSDGDTEAFF. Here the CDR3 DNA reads TGCAGCGACGGTGACACCGAAGCTTTCTTT. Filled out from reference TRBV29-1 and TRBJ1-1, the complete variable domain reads SAVISQKPSRDICQRGTSLTIQCQVDSQVTMMFWYRQQPGQSLTLIATANQGSEATYESGFVIDKFPISRPNLTFSTLTVSNMSPEDSSIYLCSDGDTEAFFGQGTRLTVV.

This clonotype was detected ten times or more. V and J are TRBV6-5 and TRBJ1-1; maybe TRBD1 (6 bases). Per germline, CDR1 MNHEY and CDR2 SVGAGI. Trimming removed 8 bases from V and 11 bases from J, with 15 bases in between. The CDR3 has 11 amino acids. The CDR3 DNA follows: TGTGCCAGCCGGTCGGCCCAGGGGGCTTTCTTT. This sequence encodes CASRSAQGAFF.

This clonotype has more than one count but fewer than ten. CDR3 region: CASSVDERRTDTQYF. The CDR3 DNA is TGTGCCAGCAGCGTAGATGAGCGGCGCACAGATACGCAGTATTTT. The chain carries TRBV9 and TRBJ2-3, with D maybe TRBD2 (5 bases). Germline V CDR1 and CDR2: SGDLS, YYNGEE. This CDR3 has 15 amino acids. V lost 0 bases to trimming and J lost 1 base, with 9 bases between them. The whole variable domain, remainder taken from reference TRBV9 and TRBJ2-3, is DSGVTQTPKHLITATGQRVTLRCSPRSGDLSVYWYQQSLDQGLQFLIQYYNGEERAKGNILERFSAQQFPDLHSELNLSSLELGDSALYFCASSVDERRTDTQYFGPGTRLTVL.

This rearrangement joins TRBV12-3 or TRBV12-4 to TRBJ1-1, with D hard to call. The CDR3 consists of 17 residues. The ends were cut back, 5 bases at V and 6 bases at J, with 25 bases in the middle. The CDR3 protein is CASSPADGYNDDAEAFF. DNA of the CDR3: TGTGCCAGCAGTCCCGCCGATGGGTACAACGACGACGCTGAAGCTTTCTTT.

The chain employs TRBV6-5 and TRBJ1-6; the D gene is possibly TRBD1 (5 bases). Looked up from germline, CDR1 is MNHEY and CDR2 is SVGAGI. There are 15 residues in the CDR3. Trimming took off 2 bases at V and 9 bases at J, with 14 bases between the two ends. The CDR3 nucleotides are TGTGCCAGCAGTTACCGGACACCGGAGGTTTCACCCCTCCACTTT. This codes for CASSYRTPEVSPLHF.

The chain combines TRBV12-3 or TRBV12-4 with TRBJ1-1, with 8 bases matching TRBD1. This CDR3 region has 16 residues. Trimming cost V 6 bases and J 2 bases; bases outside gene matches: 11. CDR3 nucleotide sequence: TGTGCCAGCAGGCCCCAGACAGGGGAAGGCAACACTGAAGCTTTCTTT. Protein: CASRPQTGEGNTEAFF.

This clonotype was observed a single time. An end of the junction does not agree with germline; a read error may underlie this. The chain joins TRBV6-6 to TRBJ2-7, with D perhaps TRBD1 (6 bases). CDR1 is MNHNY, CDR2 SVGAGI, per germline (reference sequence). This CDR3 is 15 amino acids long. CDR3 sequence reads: CAISKEAGVTYKQYF. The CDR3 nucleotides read TGTGCCATCAGTAAAGAGGCAGGGGTAACCTACAAGCAGTACTTC.

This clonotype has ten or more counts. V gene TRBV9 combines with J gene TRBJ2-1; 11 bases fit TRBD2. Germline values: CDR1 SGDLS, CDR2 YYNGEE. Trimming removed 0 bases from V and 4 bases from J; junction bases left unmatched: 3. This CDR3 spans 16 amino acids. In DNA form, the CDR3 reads TGTGCCAGCAGCGTAGAAGGGACTAGCGGATACAATGAGCAGTTCTTC. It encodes CASSVEGTSGYNEQFF.

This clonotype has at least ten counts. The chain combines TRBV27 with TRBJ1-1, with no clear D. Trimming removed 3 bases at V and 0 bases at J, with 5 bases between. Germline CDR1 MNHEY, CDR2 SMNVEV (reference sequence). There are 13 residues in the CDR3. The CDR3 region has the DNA TGTGCCAGCAGTTTTCAGGTGAACACTGAAGCTTTCTTT. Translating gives CASSFQVNTEAFF.

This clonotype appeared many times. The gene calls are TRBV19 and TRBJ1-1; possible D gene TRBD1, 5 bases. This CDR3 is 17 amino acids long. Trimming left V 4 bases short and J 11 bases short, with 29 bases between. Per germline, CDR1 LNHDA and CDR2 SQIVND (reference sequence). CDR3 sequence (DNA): TGTGCCAGTAGTAGGGGGGGTAACAAGGGGAGCCGTGACGGGGCTTTCTTT. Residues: CASSRGGNKGSRDGAFF.

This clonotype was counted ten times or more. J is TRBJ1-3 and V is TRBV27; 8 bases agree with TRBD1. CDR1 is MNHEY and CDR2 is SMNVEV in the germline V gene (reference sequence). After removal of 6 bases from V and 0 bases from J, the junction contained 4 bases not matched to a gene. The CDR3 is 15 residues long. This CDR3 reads CASRGTGPSGNTIYF. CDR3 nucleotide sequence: TGTGCCAGCAGGGGGACAGGTCCCTCTGGAAACACCATATATTTT.

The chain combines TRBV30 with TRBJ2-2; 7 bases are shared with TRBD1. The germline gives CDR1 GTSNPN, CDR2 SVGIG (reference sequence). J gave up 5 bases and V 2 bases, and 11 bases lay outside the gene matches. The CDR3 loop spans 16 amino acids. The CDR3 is CAWSPTDRASTGELFF. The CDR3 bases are TGTGCCTGGAGTCCGACCGACAGGGCGAGTACCGGGGAGCTGTTTTTT.

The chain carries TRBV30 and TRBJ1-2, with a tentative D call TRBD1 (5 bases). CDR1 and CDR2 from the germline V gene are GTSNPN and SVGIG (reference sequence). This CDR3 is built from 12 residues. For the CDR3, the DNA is TGTACCTATGATTCAGGGTCGCTTGGCTACACCTTC. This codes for CTYDSGSLGYTF.

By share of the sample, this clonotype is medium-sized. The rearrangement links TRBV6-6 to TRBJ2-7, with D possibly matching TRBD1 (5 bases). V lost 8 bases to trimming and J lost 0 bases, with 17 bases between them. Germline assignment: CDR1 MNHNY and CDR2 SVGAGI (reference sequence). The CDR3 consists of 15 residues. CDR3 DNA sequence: TGTGCCAGCTTCCCTGACGCAGGGTACTCCTACGAGCAGTACTTC. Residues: CASFPDAGYSYEQYF.

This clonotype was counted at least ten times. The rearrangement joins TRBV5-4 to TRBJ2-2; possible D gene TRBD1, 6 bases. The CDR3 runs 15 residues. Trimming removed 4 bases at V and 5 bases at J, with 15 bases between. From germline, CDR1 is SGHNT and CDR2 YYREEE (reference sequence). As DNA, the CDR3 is TGTGCCAGCAGCAGGGCAGGGGCAAGTACCGGGGAGCTGTTTTTT. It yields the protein CASSRAGASTGELFF.

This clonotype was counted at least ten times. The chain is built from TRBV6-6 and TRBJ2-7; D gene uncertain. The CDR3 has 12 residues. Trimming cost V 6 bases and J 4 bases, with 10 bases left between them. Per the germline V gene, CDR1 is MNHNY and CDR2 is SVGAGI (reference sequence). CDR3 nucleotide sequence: TGTGCCAGCAGCAGGTCAGGTTACGAGCAGTACTTC. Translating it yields CASSRSGYEQYF.

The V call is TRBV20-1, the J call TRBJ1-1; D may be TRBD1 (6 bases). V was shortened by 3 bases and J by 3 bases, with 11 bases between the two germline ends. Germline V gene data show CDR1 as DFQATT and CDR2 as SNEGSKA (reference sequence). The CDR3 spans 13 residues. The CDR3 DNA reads TGCAGTGCTAGGCCTACAGGGTACACTGAAGCTTTCTTT. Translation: CSARPTGYTEAFF.

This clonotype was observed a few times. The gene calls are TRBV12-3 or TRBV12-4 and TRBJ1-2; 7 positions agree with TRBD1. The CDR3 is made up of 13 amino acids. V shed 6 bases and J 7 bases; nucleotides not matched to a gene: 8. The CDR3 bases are TGTGCCAGCAGATACACAGGGGACGGTGGCTACACCTTC. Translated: CASRYTGDGGYTF.

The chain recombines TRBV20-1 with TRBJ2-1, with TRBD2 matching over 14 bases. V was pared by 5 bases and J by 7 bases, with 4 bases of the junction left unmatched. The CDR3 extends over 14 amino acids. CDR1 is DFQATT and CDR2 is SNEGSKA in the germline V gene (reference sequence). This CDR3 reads CSAGLAGGPNEQFF. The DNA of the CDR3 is TGCAGTGCTGGACTAGCGGGGGGCCCGAATGAGCAGTTCTTC.

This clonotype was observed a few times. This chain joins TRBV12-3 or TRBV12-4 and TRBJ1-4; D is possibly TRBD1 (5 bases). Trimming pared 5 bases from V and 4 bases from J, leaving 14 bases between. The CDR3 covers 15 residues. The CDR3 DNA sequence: TGTGCCAGCAGTCCCCGAGCGGGGGTTAATGAAAAACTGTTTTTT. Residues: CASSPRAGVNEKLFF.

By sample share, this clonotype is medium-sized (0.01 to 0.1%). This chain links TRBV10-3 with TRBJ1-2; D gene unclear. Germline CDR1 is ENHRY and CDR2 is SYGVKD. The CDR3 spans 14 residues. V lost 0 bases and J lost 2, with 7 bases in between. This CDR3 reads CAISESGENYGYTF. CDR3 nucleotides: TGTGCCATCAGTGAGTCTGGGGAAAACTATGGCTACACCTTC.

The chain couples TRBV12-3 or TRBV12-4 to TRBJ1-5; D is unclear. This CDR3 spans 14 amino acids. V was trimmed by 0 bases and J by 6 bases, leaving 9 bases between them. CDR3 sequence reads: CASSLAPLSQPQHF. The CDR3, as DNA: TGTGCCAGCAGTTTAGCCCCCTTGTCTCAGCCCCAGCATTTT.

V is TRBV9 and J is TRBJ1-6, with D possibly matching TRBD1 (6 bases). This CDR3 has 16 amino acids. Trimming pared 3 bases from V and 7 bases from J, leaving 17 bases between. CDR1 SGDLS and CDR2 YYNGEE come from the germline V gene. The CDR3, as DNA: TGTGCCAGCAGCGCGGGAGCAAGGGGGGTGAATTCACCCCTCCACTTT. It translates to CASSAGARGVNSPLHF.

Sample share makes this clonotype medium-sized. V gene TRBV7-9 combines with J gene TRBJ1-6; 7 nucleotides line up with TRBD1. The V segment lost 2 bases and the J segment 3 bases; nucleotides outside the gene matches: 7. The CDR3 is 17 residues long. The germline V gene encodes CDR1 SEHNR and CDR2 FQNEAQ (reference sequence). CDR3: CASSLTDRDLYNSPLHF. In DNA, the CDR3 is TGTGCCAGCAGCTTAACAGACAGGGACCTCTATAATTCACCCCTCCACTTT.

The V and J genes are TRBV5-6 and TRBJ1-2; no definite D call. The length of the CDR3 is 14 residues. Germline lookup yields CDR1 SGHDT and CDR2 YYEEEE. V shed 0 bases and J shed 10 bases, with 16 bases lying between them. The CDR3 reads CASSLGLPGDDYTF. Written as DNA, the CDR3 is TGTGCCAGCAGCTTGGGCTTACCGGGAGATGACTACACCTTC.

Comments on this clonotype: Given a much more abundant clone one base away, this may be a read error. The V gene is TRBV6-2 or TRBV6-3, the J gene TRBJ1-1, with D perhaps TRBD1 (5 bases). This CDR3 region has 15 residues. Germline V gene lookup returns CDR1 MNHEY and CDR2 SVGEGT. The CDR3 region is CTSSYSKTGNTEAFF. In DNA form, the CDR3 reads TGTACCAGCAGTTACTCGAAAACAGGGAACACTGAAGCTTTCTTT.

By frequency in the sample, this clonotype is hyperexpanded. The CDR3 coding sequence is TGTGCCATCAGTGAGAGGACTGGAAACACCATATATTTT. Residues: CAISERTGNTIYF. The chain combines TRBV10-3 with TRBJ1-3; D is uncertain. Germline CDR1 ENHRY, CDR2 SYGVKD. CDR3 length: 13 residues. The germline V and J ends were trimmed by 2 bases and 2 bases, with 4 bases remaining between them.

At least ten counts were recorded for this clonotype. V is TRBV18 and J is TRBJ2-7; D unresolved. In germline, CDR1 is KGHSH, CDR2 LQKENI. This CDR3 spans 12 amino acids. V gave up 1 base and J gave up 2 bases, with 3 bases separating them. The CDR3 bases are TGTGCCAGCTCACCACAAACCTACGAGCAGTACTTC. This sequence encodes CASSPQTYEQYF.

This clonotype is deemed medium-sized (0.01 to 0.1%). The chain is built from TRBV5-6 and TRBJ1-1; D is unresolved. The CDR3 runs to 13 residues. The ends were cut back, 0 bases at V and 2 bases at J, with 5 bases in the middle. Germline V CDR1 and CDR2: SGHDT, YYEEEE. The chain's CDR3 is CASSLAENTEAFF. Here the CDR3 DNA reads TGTGCCAGCAGCTTGGCTGAAAACACTGAAGCTTTCTTT.

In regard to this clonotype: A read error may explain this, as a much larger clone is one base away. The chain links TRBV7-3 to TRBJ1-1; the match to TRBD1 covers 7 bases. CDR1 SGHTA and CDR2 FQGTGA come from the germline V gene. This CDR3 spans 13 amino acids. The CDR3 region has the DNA TGTGTCAGCAGCTTAGAGACAGGGACGGACGCTTTCTTT. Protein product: CVSSLETGTDAFF.

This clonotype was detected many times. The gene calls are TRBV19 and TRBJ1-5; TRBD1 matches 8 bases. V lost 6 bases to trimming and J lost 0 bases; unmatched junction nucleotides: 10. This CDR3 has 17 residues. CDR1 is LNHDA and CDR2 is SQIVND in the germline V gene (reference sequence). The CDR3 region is CASSTGQGFYSNQPQHF. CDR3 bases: TGTGCCAGTAGCACTGGACAGGGATTTTATAGCAATCAGCCCCAGCATTTT.